What follows are 21 T cell receptor beta chains derived from one specimen sequenced in a study of cytomegalovirus exposure and HLA in healthy donors. The PCR was carried out with 60 Vbeta primers and 13 Jbeta primers. Profiled with immunoSEQ multiplex PCR; TCRdb holds only in-frame clones, not every one. Among 150,000 to 250,000 clones listed, 65% to 90% were seen once. Sequencing input: PBMCs. Receptors were obtained from a woman aged 50 to 65 in good health and CMV-seronegative.

The chain links TRBV28 to TRBJ2-7; 7 bases match TRBD2. Trimming cost V 10 bases and J 0 bases; bases outside gene matches: 9. The CDR3 covers 14 residues. Germline CDR1 MDHEN, CDR2 SYDVKM. Here the CDR3 DNA reads TGTGCCACCCAACTCGGGGGGAGCTCCTACGAGCAGTACTTC. It is translated as CATQLGGSSYEQYF.

This rearrangement joins TRBV6-5 to TRBJ2-1; 13 nucleotides agree with TRBD2. With 7 bases clipped from V and 7 bases from J, the junction kept 7 bases outside the gene matches. The CDR3 runs to 15 residues. Germline loops: CDR1 MNHEY, CDR2 SVGAGI. CDR3 residues: CASKSGTSGTNEQFF. The CDR3 DNA sequence: TGTGCCAGCAAATCCGGGACTAGCGGGACAAATGAGCAGTTCTTC.

This sequence joins TRBV14 and TRBJ2-3; D call uncertain. V was trimmed by 2 bases and J by 6 bases, leaving 12 bases between them. This CDR3 is built from 14 residues. Per germline, CDR1 SGHDN and CDR2 FVKESK. The CDR3 is CASSQLISTDTQYF. The CDR3 nucleotides are TGTGCCAGCAGCCAACTTATCTCTACTGATACGCAGTATTTT.

This clone was counted only a few times. The chain couples TRBV28 to TRBJ1-1; D remains unclear. There are 12 residues in the CDR3. The germline V gene has CDR1 MDHEN and CDR2 SYDVKM. Trimming removed 8 bases at V and 12 bases at J, with 19 bases between. For the CDR3, the DNA is TGTGCCAGCCTATCGGGGTTAACAGTGCCTTTCTTT. Translated, it gives CASLSGLTVPFF.

The chain links TRBV7-6 to TRBJ2-5; D perhaps matches TRBD1 (6 bases). The ends were cut back, 4 bases at V and 4 bases at J, with 13 bases in the middle. This CDR3 region has 14 residues. Germline assignment: CDR1 SGHVS and CDR2 FNYEAQ. CDR3 coding DNA: TGTGCCAGCAGCTCCACAGGGTGGCGAGAGACCCAGTACTTC. Its translation is CASSSTGWRETQYF. The full variable domain, with the rest looked up from reference TRBV7-6 and TRBJ2-5, is GAGVSQSPRYKVTKRGQDVALRCDPISGHVSLYWYRQALGQGPEFLTYFNYEAQQDKSGLPNDRFSAERPEGSISTLTIQRTEQRDSAMYRCASSSTGWRETQYFGPGTRLLVL.

This chain uses TRBV5-6 with TRBJ1-2, with no clear D. CDR3 size: 11 residues. Germline V gives CDR1 SGHDT, CDR2 YYEEEE. V lost 3 bases to trimming and J lost 4 bases, with 4 bases between them. Here the CDR3 DNA reads TGTGCCAGCAGCTCCGGCTATGGCTACACCTTC. Residues: CASSSGYGYTF. Using reference TRBV5-6 and TRBJ1-2 for the parts outside the CDR3, the full variable domain is DAGVTQSPTHLIKTRGQQVTLRCSPKSGHDTVSWYQQALGQGPQFIFQYYEEEERQRGNFPDRFSGHQFPNYSSELNVNALLLGDSALYLCASSSGYGYTFGSGTRLTVV.

V is TRBV27 and J is TRBJ2-1, with TRBD2 identical over 13 bases. With V trimmed by 6 bases and J by 8 bases, 10 bases remained unmatched. CDR3 length: 16 amino acids. Looked up from germline, CDR1 is MNHEY and CDR2 is SMNVEV (reference sequence). The CDR3 reads CASRTGTSGRADEQFF. CDR3 coding DNA: TGTGCCAGCAGGACGGGCACTAGCGGGAGGGCCGATGAGCAGTTCTTC.

J is TRBJ2-1 and V is TRBV7-2; 9 bases align to TRBD2. This CDR3 spans 15 amino acids. CDR1 SGHTA and CDR2 FQGNSA come from the germline V gene. The V and J ends lost 5 bases and 9 bases, in that order; junction bases with no gene match: 11. The CDR3 DNA follows: TGTGCCAGCAGCATAGATGCGGGAGGGGGCCGTGAGCAGTTCTTC. Translating it yields CASSIDAGGGREQFF.

This clone occurred once. CDR3 in DNA: TGCGCCAGCAGCCCTTGGGGGAGGGGGTGGTGGAATGAGCAGTTCTTC. Its protein is CASSPWGRGWWNEQFF. The rearrangement uses TRBV4-1 and TRBJ2-1; tentatively, D is TRBD2 (7 bases). The ends were cut back, 4 bases at V and 7 bases at J, with 20 bases in the middle. Germline lookup yields CDR1 MGHRA and CDR2 YSYEKL. CDR3 size: 16 residues.

The V and J genes are TRBV5-6 and TRBJ1-4, with D perhaps TRBD1 (6 bases). The ends were cut back, 1 base at V and 2 bases at J, with 6 bases in the middle. Germline lookup yields CDR1 SGHDT and CDR2 YYEEEE. This CDR3 spans 14 amino acids. Here the CDR3 DNA reads TGTGCCAGCAGCTTGACAGGGACTAATGAAAAACTGTTTTTT. This sequence encodes CASSLTGTNEKLFF.

The gene calls are TRBV11-2 and TRBJ1-1, with D possibly matching TRBD1 (6 bases). Germline CDR1 reads SGHAT; CDR2 reads FQNNGV. The V end was cut by 2 bases, the J end by 1 base, with 14 bases between. This CDR3 has 16 amino acids. The CDR3 region is CASSLPPQGKNTEAFF. The CDR3 DNA sequence: TGTGCCAGCAGCTTACCTCCCCAGGGGAAGAACACTGAAGCTTTCTTT.

This clone was seen only once. CDR3 region: CASSRVPYEQYF. The CDR3 DNA reads TGCGCCAGCAGCCGGGTTCCCTACGAGCAGTACTTC. The rearrangement uses TRBV5-1 and TRBJ2-7, with no clear D. V lost 4 bases, J lost 2 bases, and 7 bases lay in between. This CDR3 spans 12 amino acids. Looked up from germline, CDR1 is SGHRS and CDR2 is YFSETQ.

The rearrangement uses TRBV5-1 and TRBJ2-5, with 7 bases aligning to TRBD1. Germline lookup yields CDR1 SGHRS and CDR2 YFSETQ. V shed 2 bases, J shed 3 bases, and the junction held 7 bases outside the gene matches. This CDR3 has 15 amino acids. DNA of the CDR3: TGCGCCAGCAGCTTATTTCCTGGGACAGAAGAGACCCAGTACTTC. Translated: CASSLFPGTEETQYF. Complete variable domain (other parts from reference TRBV5-1 and TRBJ2-5): KAGVTQTPRYLIKTRGQQVTLSCSPISGHRSVSWYQQTPGQGLQFLFEYFSETQRNKGNFPGRFSGRQFSNSRSEMNVSTLELGDSALYLCASSLFPGTEETQYFGPGTRLLVL.

This clone was seen a few times. The V and J genes are TRBV6-1 and TRBJ2-7; 7 bases are shared with TRBD1. The CDR3 length is 17 residues. Losses at the gene ends were 2 bases for V and 9 bases for J; bases not matched to a gene: 19. Germline V gives CDR1 MNHNS, CDR2 SASEGT. For the CDR3, the DNA is TGTGCCAGCAGTGAACCTCGGATGAGACAGGGCCCATCAGGGCAGTACTTC. It translates to CASSEPRMRQGPSGQYF.

V usage is TRBV7-9 and J usage is TRBJ2-7; 7 bases map to TRBD1. The CDR3 extends over 17 amino acids. CDR1 SEHNR and CDR2 FQNEAQ come from the germline V gene (reference sequence). V trimming: 5 bases; J trimming: 0 bases; junction bases outside the gene matches: 13. The CDR3 nucleotides are TGTGCCAGCAGCCCGCCCTCGGGACAGCTATACTCCTACGAGCAGTACTTC. It codes for CASSPPSGQLYSYEQYF.

V usage is TRBV2 and J usage is TRBJ2-5; D is uncertain. CDR1 and CDR2 (germline): SNHLY, FYNNEI. The ends were cut back, 8 bases at V and 5 bases at J, with 6 bases in the middle. This CDR3 has 10 residues. CDR3 nucleotide sequence: TGTGCCAGCGCTAGTGAGACCCAGTACTTC. This codes for CASASETQYF. Based on the CDR3 plus reference TRBV2 and TRBJ2-5, the full variable domain is EPEVTQTPSHQVTQMGQEVILRCVPISNHLYFYWYRQILGQKVEFLVSFYNNEISEKSEIFDDQFSVERPDGSNFTLKIRSTKLEDSAMYFCASASETQYFGPGTRLLVL.

The chain links TRBV18 to TRBJ2-1, with 7 bases aligning to TRBD1. V dropped 8 bases and J dropped 5; count of bases not matched to a gene: 12. In germline, CDR1 is KGHSH, CDR2 LQKENI. There are 15 residues in the CDR3. CDR3 region: CASQPNPDRDNEQFF. The CDR3 DNA reads TGTGCCAGCCAACCGAACCCAGACAGGGACAATGAGCAGTTCTTC.

The rearrangement links TRBV5-1 to TRBJ2-7; the D is unclear. This CDR3 is 13 amino acids long. Germline V gives CDR1 SGHRS, CDR2 YFSETQ. The V gene lost 0 bases and the J gene lost 0 bases, with 4 bases spanning the gap. CDR3 sequence (DNA): TGCGCCAGCAGCTTGGGGAGCTCCTACGAGCAGTACTTC. Amino acids: CASSLGSSYEQYF.

The CDR3 here is CASSFTSGGSYNEQFF. The CDR3 DNA is TGCGCCAGCAGCTTCACTAGCGGTGGCTCCTACAATGAGCAGTTCTTC. The V and J genes are TRBV5-1 and TRBJ2-1; 8 positions agree with TRBD2. This CDR3 comprises 16 residues. J gave up 0 bases and V 2 bases, and 4 bases lay outside the gene matches. Germline V gives CDR1 SGHRS, CDR2 YFSETQ.

V is TRBV28 and J is TRBJ2-7, with TRBD2 matching over 12 bases. This CDR3 spans 14 amino acids. Per the germline V gene, CDR1 is MDHEN and CDR2 is SYDVKM. Germline trimming cut 10 bases from V and 7 bases from J; bases unmatched to any gene: 11. The DNA for the CDR3 is TGTGCCACTGAGAAAGGACTAGCGGGAAGAGAGCAGTACTTC. This encodes CATEKGLAGREQYF. Filled out from reference TRBV28 and TRBJ2-7, the complete variable domain reads DVKVTQSSRYLVKRTGEKVFLECVQDMDHENMFWYRQDPGLGLRLIYFSYDVKMKEKGDIPEGYSVSREKKERFSLILESASTNQTSMYLCATEKGLAGREQYFGPGTRLTVT.

The CDR3 here is CASSPGTGGSETQYF. CDR3 DNA: TGTGCCAGCTCACCCGGGACAGGGGGCAGCGAGACCCAGTACTTC. The rearrangement joins TRBV18 to TRBJ2-5, with 12 nucleotides matching TRBD1. With V trimmed by 3 bases and J by 5 bases, 4 bases remained unmatched. The length of the CDR3 is 15 residues. Germline-derived CDR1 and CDR2 are KGHSH and LQKENI.